The rows below give T cell receptor beta chains drawn from one sample of a study of human T cells and chemical hapten exposure. Via MiXCR, TCRdb re-called the RACE reads, giving one row per CDR3 protein. This sample has under 450,000 distinct CDR3 sequences, with roughly 6% found just once. The material was whole blood, obtained in connection with sensitization to the hapten diphenylcyclopropenone (DPC). The source of these receptors is a woman aged 18 to 35 with alopecia areata. Some clones in this sample may be carry-over from other donors' samples. Both conserved end residues are trimmed from each CDR3. Size tells how often a clone was seen (once, few, many) or the class of an expanded clone, and some rows leave it out.

TRBV28 | many | ASSTPTGGSGNTIY
TRBV28 | many | ASARLMAEQY
TRBV6-2/TRBV6-3 | NA | ASSFPQGPSNTGELF
TRBV3-1 | NA | ASSQAPLGSDTEAF
TRBV12-3/TRBV12-4 | NA | ASSLVYRANQPQH
TRBV6-6 | few | ASSFRTEGSTDTQY
TRBV12-3/TRBV12-4 | many | ASSPSAGEADTQY
TRBV12-3/TRBV12-4 | NA | ASTKQEWDTQY
TRBV7-2 | NA | ASSLRRGGPLGEQY
TRBV7-9 | NA | ASSLGGGAGYT
TRBV25-1 | many | ASQSGTGLPVGELF
TRBV7-8 | few | ASSLVVHNSPLH
TRBV4-2 | many | ASSRLSGATEAF
TRBV6-5 | NA | ASSSVDFRTDTQY
TRBV7-2 | few | ASSLRGNSGNTIY
TRBV10-3 | NA | AISRTSGGQETQY
TRBV12-3/TRBV12-4 | few | ASSVDRSYGYT
TRBV4-2 | NA | ASSPLAGGQGGGELF
TRBV12-3/TRBV12-4 | many | ASSRTGGVTEAF
TRBV6-2/TRBV6-3 | NA | ASSGGTDRIGAF
TRBV20-1 | NA | SALTGTSVIASTDTQY
TRBV9 | many | ASSRSSGAGLENSPLH
TRBV20-1 | few | SARDSRRSGESDTQY
TRBV12-3/TRBV12-4 | many | ASSLGQGYEKLF
TRBV7-9 | few | ASSRLAGGKPAYEQY
TRBV12-3/TRBV12-4 | many | ASSYRGRDTEAF
TRBV12-3/TRBV12-4 | few | ASSGGQSNGNEQF
TRBV25-1 | many | ASSSSTHQPQH
TRBV4-3 | NA | ASSQAGIATEAF
TRBV5-1 | few | ASSLRDFQETQY
TRBV18 | NA | ASSLGWGAHQPQH
TRBV7-2 | NA | ASSSTPGRGKDTIY